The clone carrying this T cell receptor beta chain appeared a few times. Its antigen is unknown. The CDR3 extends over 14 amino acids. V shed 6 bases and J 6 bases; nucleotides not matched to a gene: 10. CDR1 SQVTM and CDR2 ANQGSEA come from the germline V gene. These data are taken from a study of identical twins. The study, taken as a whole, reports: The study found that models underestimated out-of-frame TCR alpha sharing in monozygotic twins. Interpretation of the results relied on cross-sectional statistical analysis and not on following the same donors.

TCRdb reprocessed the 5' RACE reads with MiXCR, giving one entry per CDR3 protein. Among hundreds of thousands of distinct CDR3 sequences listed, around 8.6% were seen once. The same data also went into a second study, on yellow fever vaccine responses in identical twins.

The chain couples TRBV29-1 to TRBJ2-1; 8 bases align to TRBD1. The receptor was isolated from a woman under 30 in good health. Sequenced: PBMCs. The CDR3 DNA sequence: TGCAGCGTAGTATGGGGACAGGTCCCCAATGAGCAGTTCTTC. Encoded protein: CSVVWGQVPNEQFF.